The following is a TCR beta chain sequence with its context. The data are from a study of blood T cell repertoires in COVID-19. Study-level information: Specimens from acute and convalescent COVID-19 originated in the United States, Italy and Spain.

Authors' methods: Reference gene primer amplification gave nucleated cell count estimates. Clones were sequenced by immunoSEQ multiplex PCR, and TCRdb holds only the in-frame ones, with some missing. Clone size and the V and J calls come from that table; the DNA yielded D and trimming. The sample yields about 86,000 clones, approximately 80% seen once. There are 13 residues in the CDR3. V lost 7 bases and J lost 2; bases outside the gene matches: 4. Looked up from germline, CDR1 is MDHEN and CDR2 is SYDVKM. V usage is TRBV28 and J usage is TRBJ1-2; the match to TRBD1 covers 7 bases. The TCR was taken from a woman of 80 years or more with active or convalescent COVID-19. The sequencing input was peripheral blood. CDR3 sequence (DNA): TGTGCCAGCACGGCAGGGGGAAACTATGGCTACACCTTC. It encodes CASTAGGNYGYTF.